Listed below are T cell receptor beta chains from one sample, sequenced in a study of Ad26.COV2.S vaccination and SARS-CoV-2 variants. Sequencing was performed with immunoSEQ multiplex PCR; in TCRdb, only in-frame clones are kept and a portion is missing. Altogether about 180,000 clones are present, 87% being singletons, with the ten largest covering 5% to 7%. The sequencing here drew on peripheral blood, taken after recovery from COVID-19. These receptors came from a human donor who had recovered from COVID-19. Each CDR3 is given with its conserved first and last residue. D genes are given only for firm matches. Clone size is not always given. Where it is, it says once, few, many or a class for expanded clones.

clone_size	d_call	v_call	j_call	cdr3_aa	cdr3_nt
-	TRBD2	TRBV4-1	TRBJ2-1	CASSGPGTSLNEQFF	TGCGCCAGCAGCGGCCCCGGGACTAGCCTCAATGAGCAGTTCTTC
-	-	TRBV5-8	TRBJ1-1	CASSLGQINTEAFF	TGTGCCAGCAGCTTGGGGCAGATTAACACTGAAGCTTTCTTT
-	TRBD1	TRBV2	TRBJ1-2	CASSEEGAGYGYTF	TGTGCCAGCAGTGAAGAGGGGGCTGGCTATGGCTACACCTTC
once	TRBD2	TRBV7-3	TRBJ2-1	CASSLGLAEYNEQFF	TGTGCCAGCAGCCTCGGACTAGCGGAGTACAATGAGCAGTTCTTC
-	TRBD2	TRBV5-6	TRBJ2-3	CASSNGLAGGSTDTQYF	TGTGCCAGCAGCAACGGACTAGCGGGGGGGAGCACAGATACGCAGTATTTT
many	-	TRBV7-2	TRBJ2-7	CASSLSTGNSYEQYF	TGTGCCAGCAGCTTATCGACGGGGAACTCCTACGAGCAGTACTTC
-	-	TRBV4-1	TRBJ2-5	CASSYLEGEETQYF	TGCGCCAGCAGCTACTTGGAGGGGGAAGAGACCCAGTACTTC
once	TRBD1	TRBV24-1	TRBJ1-4	CATSDFRGQGRNEKLFF	TGTGCCACCAGTGATTTCCGCGGACAGGGTAGGAATGAAAAACTGTTTTTT
-	-	TRBV6-6	TRBJ1-6	CASTPDRYNSPLHF	TGTGCCAGCACCCCGGACAGATATAATTCACCCCTCCACTTT
-	-	TRBV5-1	TRBJ1-2	CASSLEVRQGSGYTF	TGCGCCAGCAGCTTGGAGGTTCGCCAGGGTAGTGGCTACACCTTC
-	-	TRBV28	TRBJ1-1	CASRPDITEAFF	TGTGCCAGCAGACCTGATATCACTGAAGCTTTCTTT
-	-	TRBV11-3	TRBJ2-2	CASSLDRAGTGELFF	TGTGCCAGCAGCTTAGATCGGGCGGGGACCGGGGAGCTGTTTTTT
-	-	TRBV5-1	TRBJ2-3	CASSLMGFTDTQYF	TGCGCCAGCAGCTTGATGGGATTCACGGATACGCAGTATTTT
-	-	TRBV28	TRBJ1-2	CASSLPRVRGGYTF	TGTGCCAGCAGTTTGCCCAGGGTCAGGGGTGGCTACACCTTC
once	-	TRBV19	TRBJ2-6	CASSIAQGHRSGANVLTF	TGTGCCAGTAGTATAGCTCAGGGTCATCGCTCTGGGGCCAACGTCCTGACTTTC
-	-	TRBV18	TRBJ1-3	CASSPLSGRSGNTIYF	TGTGCCAGCTCACCTCTGTCAGGACGATCTGGAAACACCATATATTTT
once	-	TRBV19	TRBJ2-3	CASSAYTDTQYF	TGTGCCAGTAGTGCCTACACAGATACGCAGTATTTT
-	TRBD2	TRBV7-9	TRBJ2-5	CASSFSGGYDETQYF	TGTGCCAGCAGCTTTAGCGGGGGGTACGACGAGACCCAGTACTTC
-	TRBD1	TRBV5-1	TRBJ2-5	CASSLQDRGEETQYF	TGCGCCAGCAGCTTGCAGGACAGGGGTGAAGAGACCCAGTACTTC
-	TRBD1	TRBV6-5	TRBJ1-5	CASRTGLYSNQPQHF	TGTGCCTCCCGGACAGGGCTATATAGCAATCAGCCCCAGCATTTT
-	TRBD2	TRBV4-1	TRBJ2-5	CASSQEGGTSGQETQYF	TGCGCCAGCAGCCAAGAAGGGGGGACTAGCGGACAAGAGACCCAGTACTTC
once	-	TRBV20-1	TRBJ1-2	CSASSRSHYSSYGYTF	TGCAGTGCTAGTTCGAGAAGCCACTACTCATCCTATGGCTACACCTTC
few	-	TRBV5-1	TRBJ2-7	CASSLAHSSYEQYF	TGCGCCAGCAGCTTGGCACACAGCTCCTACGAGCAGTACTTC
-	-	TRBV9	TRBJ2-7	CASSPSGHEQYF	TGTGCCAGCAGCCCCTCCGGGCACGAGCAGTACTTC
once	-	TRBV27	TRBJ1-6	CASSLTRAGVNSPLHF	TGTGCCAGCAGTTTAACCCGGGCAGGGGTAAATTCACCCCTCCACTTT
-	TRBD2	TRBV7-3	TRBJ2-1	CASSHGLAVYNEQFF	TGTGCCAGCAGCCACGGACTAGCGGTCTACAATGAGCAGTTCTTC
-	-	TRBV19	TRBJ2-1	CASSIDGTNNEQFF	TGTGCCAGTAGTATAGACGGGACCAACAATGAGCAGTTCTTC
-	TRBD1	TRBV2	TRBJ1-1	CASMPLTGGTEAFF	TGTGCCAGCATGCCGTTAACAGGGGGGACTGAAGCTTTCTTT
-	-	TRBV5-1	TRBJ2-7	CASGRGTPSYEQYF	TGCGCCAGCGGGAGGGGGACACCCTCCTACGAGCAGTACTTC
-	-	TRBV7-9	TRBJ2-1	CASSSPNSYEQFF	TGTGCCAGCAGCTCCCCCAATTCATATGAGCAGTTCTTC
-	-	TRBV30	TRBJ1-1	CAWIRTRKNTEAFF	TGTGCCTGGATCAGAACTAGAAAGAACACTGAAGCTTTCTTT
-	-	TRBV4-1	TRBJ2-2	CASSQVFLTGELFF	TGCGCCAGCAGCCAAGTCTTTCTCACCGGGGAGCTGTTTTTT
-	TRBD1	TRBV27	TRBJ2-5	CASSYRDRKETQYF	TGTGCCAGCAGTTACCGGGACAGGAAAGAGACCCAGTACTTC
once	-	TRBV4-1	TRBJ2-2	CASSHRESGAGELFF	TGCGCCAGCAGCCACCGAGAGAGTGGGGCCGGGGAGCTGTTTTTT
few	-	TRBV2	TRBJ1-6	CASRRHSSYNSPLHF	TGTGCCAGCAGGAGACACAGCTCCTATAATTCACCCCTCCACTTT
-	TRBD2	TRBV29-1	TRBJ2-1	CSVEDRLAGIYNEQFF	TGCAGCGTTGAGGATCGTCTAGCGGGAATTTACAATGAGCAGTTCTTC
once	-	TRBV29-1	TRBJ2-1	CSVESQINNEQFF	TGCAGCGTTGAGAGCCAGATTAACAATGAGCAGTTCTTC
-	TRBD2	TRBV25-1	TRBJ2-3	CASSEVGGAWDTQYF	TGTGCCAGCAGTGAAGTCGGGGGGGCATGGGATACGCAGTATTTT
-	-	TRBV29-1	TRBJ2-7	CSVAPAAYEQYF	TGCAGCGTTGCCCCGGCCGCCTACGAGCAGTACTTC
-	TRBD1	TRBV2	TRBJ1-5	CASSEQGAISNQPQHF	TGTGCCAGCAGTGAGCAGGGGGCGATCAGCAATCAGCCCCAGCATTTT
-	-	TRBV10-3	TRBJ1-1	CAISGTENTEAFF	TGTGCCATCAGTGGAACAGAGAACACTGAAGCTTTCTTT
few	-	TRBV11-3	TRBJ2-2	CASSLVPRSGELFF	TGTGCCAGCAGCTTAGTCCCCAGGTCCGGGGAGCTGTTTTTT
-	-	TRBV12-1	TRBJ1-3	CASSVPGQGNSGNTIYF	TGTGCCAGCAGCGTACCGGGACAGGGTAACTCTGGAAACACCATATATTTT
-	-	TRBV28	TRBJ1-5	CASTLILSNQPQHF	TGTGCCAGCACCCTGATCCTAAGCAATCAGCCCCAGCATTTT
few	-	TRBV7-3	TRBJ1-2	CASSLAGSNYGYTF	TGTGCCAGCAGCTTAGCAGGGTCCAACTATGGCTACACCTTC
-	TRBD1	TRBV28	TRBJ1-2	CASSILPGQGLHGYTF	TGTGCCAGCAGTATACTGCCGGGACAGGGATTACATGGCTACACCTTC
-	-	TRBV6-2/TRBV6-3	TRBJ2-1	CASSYGLSSYNEQFF	TGTGCCAGCAGTTACGGACTGAGCTCCTACAATGAGCAGTTCTTC
few	-	TRBV5-4	TRBJ1-4	CASSLDLANEKLFF	TGTGCCAGCAGCCTCGATCTGGCTAATGAAAAACTGTTTTTT
-	-	TRBV11-3	TRBJ2-3	CASSSRGASTDTQYF	TGTGCCAGCAGCTCCAGGGGAGCTAGCACAGATACGCAGTATTTT
-	-	TRBV12-5	TRBJ2-2	CASGSRGIENTGELFF	TGTGCTAGTGGTTCGAGGGGTATAGAGAACACCGGGGAGCTGTTTTTT
-	-	TRBV2	TRBJ1-2	CAIQGLGGGYTF	TGTGCCATTCAGGGTTTAGGGGGTGGCTACACCTTC
once	-	TRBV5-4	TRBJ2-4	CASSLAESGGNIQYF	TGTGCCAGCAGCTTGGCCGAAAGTGGCGGAAACATTCAGTACTTC